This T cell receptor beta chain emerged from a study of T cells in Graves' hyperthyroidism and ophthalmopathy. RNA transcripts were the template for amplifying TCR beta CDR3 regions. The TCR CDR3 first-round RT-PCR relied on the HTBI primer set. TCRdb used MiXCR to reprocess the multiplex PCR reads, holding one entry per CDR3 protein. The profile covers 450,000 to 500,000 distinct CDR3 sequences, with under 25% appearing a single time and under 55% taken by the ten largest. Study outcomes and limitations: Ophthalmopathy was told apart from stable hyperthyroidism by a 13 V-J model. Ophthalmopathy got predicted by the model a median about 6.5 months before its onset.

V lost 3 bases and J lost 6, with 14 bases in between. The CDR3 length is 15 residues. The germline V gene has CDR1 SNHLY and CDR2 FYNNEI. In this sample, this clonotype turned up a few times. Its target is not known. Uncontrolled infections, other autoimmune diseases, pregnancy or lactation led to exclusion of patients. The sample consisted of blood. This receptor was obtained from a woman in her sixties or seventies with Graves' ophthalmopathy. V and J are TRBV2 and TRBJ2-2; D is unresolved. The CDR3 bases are TGTGCCAGCAGTGAGAAGGGTTCCGGGTCCGGGGAGCTGTTTTTT. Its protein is CASSEKGSGSGELFF.